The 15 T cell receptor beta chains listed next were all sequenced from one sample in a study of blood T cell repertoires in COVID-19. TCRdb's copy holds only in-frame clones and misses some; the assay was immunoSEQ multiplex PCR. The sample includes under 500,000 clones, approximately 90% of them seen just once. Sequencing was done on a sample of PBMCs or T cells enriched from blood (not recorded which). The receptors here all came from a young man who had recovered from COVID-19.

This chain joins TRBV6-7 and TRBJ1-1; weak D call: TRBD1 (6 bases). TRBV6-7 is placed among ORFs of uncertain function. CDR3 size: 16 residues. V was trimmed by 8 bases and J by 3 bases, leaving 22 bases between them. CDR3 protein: CASSGGVIFADTEAFF. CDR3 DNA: TGTGCCAGCTCGGGGGGCGTAATTTTCGCGGACACTGAAGCTTTCTTT.

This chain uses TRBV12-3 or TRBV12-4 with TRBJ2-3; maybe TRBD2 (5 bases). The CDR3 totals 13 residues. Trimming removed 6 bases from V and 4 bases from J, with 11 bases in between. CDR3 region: CASREAWADTQYF. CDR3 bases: TGTGCCAGCAGGGAGGCATGGGCAGATACGCAGTATTTT.

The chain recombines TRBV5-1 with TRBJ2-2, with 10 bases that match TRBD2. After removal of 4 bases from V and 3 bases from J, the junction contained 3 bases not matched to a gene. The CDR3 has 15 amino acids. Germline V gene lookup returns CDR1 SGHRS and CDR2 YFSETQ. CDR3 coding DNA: TGCGCCAGCAGCACCGGGACTAGCGACACCGGGGAGCTGTTTTTT. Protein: CASSTGTSDTGELFF.

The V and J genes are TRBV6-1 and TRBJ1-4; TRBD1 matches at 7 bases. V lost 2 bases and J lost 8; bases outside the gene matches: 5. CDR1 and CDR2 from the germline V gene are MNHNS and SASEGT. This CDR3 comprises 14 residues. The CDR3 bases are TGTGCCAGCAGTGAACAGGGGGGTCGGGAAAAACTGTTTTTT. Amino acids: CASSEQGGREKLFF.

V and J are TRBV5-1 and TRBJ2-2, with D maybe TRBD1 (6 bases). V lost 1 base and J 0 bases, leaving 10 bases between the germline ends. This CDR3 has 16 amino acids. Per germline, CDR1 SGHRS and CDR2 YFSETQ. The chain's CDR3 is CASSLLGQTNTGELFF. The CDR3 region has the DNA TGCGCCAGCAGCTTGTTGGGACAAACGAACACCGGGGAGCTGTTTTTT.

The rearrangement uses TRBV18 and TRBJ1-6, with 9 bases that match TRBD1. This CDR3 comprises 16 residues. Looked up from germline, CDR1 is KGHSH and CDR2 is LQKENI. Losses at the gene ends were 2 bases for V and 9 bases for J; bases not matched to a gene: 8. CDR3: CASSPIGQGLGSPLHF. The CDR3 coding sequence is TGTGCCAGCTCACCAATCGGACAGGGGTTAGGTTCACCCCTCCACTTT.

The CDR3 is CASSSHGRGTEAFF. The CDR3 DNA reads TGTGCCAGCAGCTCCCACGGCCGGGGCACTGAAGCTTTCTTT. The chain couples TRBV5-8 to TRBJ1-1; D is unresolved. Germline assignment: CDR1 SGHTS and CDR2 YDEGEE. V was trimmed by 3 bases and J by 4 bases, leaving 13 bases between them. The CDR3 covers 14 residues.

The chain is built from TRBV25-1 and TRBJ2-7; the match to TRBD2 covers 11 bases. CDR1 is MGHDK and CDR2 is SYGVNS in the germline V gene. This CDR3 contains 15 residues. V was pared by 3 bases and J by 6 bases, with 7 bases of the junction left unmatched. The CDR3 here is CASSELLAGEREQYF. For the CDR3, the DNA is TGTGCCAGCAGTGAGTTACTAGCGGGAGAGCGCGAGCAGTACTTC.

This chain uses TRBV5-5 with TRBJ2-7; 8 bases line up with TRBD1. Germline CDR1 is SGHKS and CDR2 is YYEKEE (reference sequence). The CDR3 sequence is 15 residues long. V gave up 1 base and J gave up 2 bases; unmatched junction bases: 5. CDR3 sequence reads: CASSLWDRRTYEQYF. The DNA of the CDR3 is TGTGCCAGCAGCTTGTGGGACAGGAGAACCTACGAGCAGTACTTC. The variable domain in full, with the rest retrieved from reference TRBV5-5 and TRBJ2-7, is DAGVTQSPTHLIKTRGQQVTLRCSPISGHKSVSWYQQVLGQGPQFIFQYYEKEERGRGNFPDRFSARQFPNYSSELNVNALLLGDSALYLCASSLWDRRTYEQYFGPGTRLTVT.

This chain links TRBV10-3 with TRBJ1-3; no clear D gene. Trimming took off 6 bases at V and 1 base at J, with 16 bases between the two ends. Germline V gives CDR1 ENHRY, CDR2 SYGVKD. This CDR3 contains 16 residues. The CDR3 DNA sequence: TGTGCCATCAGCCAGACACCACTAGTTTCTGGAAACACCATATATTTT. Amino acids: CAISQTPLVSGNTIYF.

CDR3 residues: CASSHQGSGNQPQHF. The CDR3 DNA reads as TGCGCCAGCAGCCACCAGGGGTCGGGCAATCAGCCCCAGCATTTT. The chain joins TRBV4-1 to TRBJ1-5, with D tentatively TRBD1 (6 bases). There are 15 residues in the CDR3. The V gene's germline CDR1 is MGHRA and CDR2 YSYEKL. Trimming shortened V by 3 bases and J by 2 bases, and 11 bases separated the two germline ends.

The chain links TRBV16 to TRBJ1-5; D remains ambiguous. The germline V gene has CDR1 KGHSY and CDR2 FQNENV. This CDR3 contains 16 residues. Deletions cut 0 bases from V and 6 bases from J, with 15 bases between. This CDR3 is CASSQSPHGLGQPQHF. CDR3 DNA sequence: TGTGCCAGCAGCCAATCCCCACACGGGTTGGGTCAGCCCCAGCATTTT.

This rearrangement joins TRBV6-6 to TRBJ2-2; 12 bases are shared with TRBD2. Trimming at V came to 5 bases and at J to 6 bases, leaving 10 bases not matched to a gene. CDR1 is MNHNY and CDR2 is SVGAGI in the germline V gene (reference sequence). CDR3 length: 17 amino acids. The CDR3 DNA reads TGTGCCAGCAGTCTAACGACTAGCGGGAGTGCCGCCGGGGAGCTGTTTTTT. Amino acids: CASSLTTSGSAAGELFF.

CDR3 protein: CASSRDSDRGFPYEQYF. The CDR3 DNA is TGTGCCAGCAGCCGAGATTCGGACAGGGGGTTTCCCTACGAGCAGTACTTC. The V and J genes are TRBV4-2 and TRBJ2-7, with TRBD1 matching 10 bases. This CDR3 is 17 amino acids long. CDR1 is LGHNA and CDR2 is YNFKEQ in the germline V gene. The junction had 11 bases not matched to a gene; V was cut back by 4 bases and J by 2 bases.

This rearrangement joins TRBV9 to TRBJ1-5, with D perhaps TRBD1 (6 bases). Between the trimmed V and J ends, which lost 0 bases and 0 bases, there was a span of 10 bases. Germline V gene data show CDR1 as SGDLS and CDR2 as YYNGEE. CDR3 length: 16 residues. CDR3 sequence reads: CASSVGPRGSNQPQHF. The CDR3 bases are TGTGCCAGCAGCGTAGGACCCAGGGGTAGCAATCAGCCCCAGCATTTT.